The 5 T cell receptor beta chains below were found in one sample sequenced in a study of T-cell reconstitution after alpha-beta-depleted transplantation in children. The study's findings and limits: One year post-transplant, T-cell counts and diversity were largely derived from T cells produced anew.

It was with unique molecular identifiers that the TCRbeta library was prepared. TCRdb re-analysed the PCR reads in MiXCR, keeping a single row per CDR3 protein. The table shows fewer than 350,000 distinct CDR3 sequences, with approximately 7.3% occurring only once. Antigen specificity for these receptors is unknown. This sample comprised peripheral blood, obtained 360 days after TCRalphabeta/CD19-depleted stem cell transplant. Receptor source: a female patient aged 2-15 years who had a stem cell transplant for Fanconi anemia, so the T cells may come from the graft donor.

This clonotype has a handful of counts. The V call is TRBV20-1, the J call TRBJ2-7; 9 bases map to TRBD1. J gave up 3 bases and V 5 bases, and 8 bases lay outside the gene matches. CDR1 is DFQATT and CDR2 is SNEGSKA in the germline V gene (reference sequence). The CDR3 consists of 14 residues. CDR3 nucleotides: TGCAGTGCTCCAACCTACAGGGGGCACTACGAGCAGTACTTC. This translates into CSAPTYRGHYEQYF.

The V and J genes are TRBV12-3 or TRBV12-4 and TRBJ1-1; possible D gene TRBD1, 6 bases. The CDR3 totals 13 residues. The ends were cut back, 7 bases at V and 3 bases at J, with 12 bases in the middle. The CDR3 region is CASTTQGYTEAFF. Here the CDR3 DNA reads TGTGCCAGCACCACCCAGGGGTACACTGAAGCTTTCTTT.

This clonotype has just a few counts. V usage is TRBV7-9 and J usage is TRBJ2-7, with 12 nucleotides matching TRBD1. CDR1 is SEHNR, CDR2 FQNEAQ, per germline (reference sequence). This CDR3 comprises 14 residues. V shed 5 bases, J shed 8 bases, and the junction held 7 bases outside the gene matches. The chain's CDR3 is CASSQTGTGGKQYV. The CDR3 DNA follows: TGTGCCAGCAGCCAAACCGGGACAGGGGGCAAGCAGTACGTC.

The sample holds many counts of this clonotype. The J gene is TRBJ2-7, the V gene TRBV9; D may correspond to TRBD1 or TRBD2 (5 bases each). The CDR3 sequence is 14 residues long. The germline CDR1 and CDR2 sequences are SGDLS and YYNGEE. The ends were cut back, 0 bases at V and 5 bases at J, with 12 bases in the middle. CDR3 in DNA: TGTGCCAGCAGCGTAGGAGGGGATTTCCACGAGCAGTACTTC. It codes for CASSVGGDFHEQYF.

This clonotype was seen many times. V usage is TRBV28 and J usage is TRBJ2-1, with 15 positions matching TRBD2. The CDR3 runs to 20 residues. J lost 4 bases, V lost 7 bases, and 17 bases had no gene match. Germline values: CDR1 MDHEN, CDR2 SYDVKM. The CDR3 bases are TGTGCCAGCATTTCCTATTCCGGGACTAGCGGGGGGCTGGCTTACAATGAGCAGTTCTTC. This codes for CASISYSGTSGGLAYNEQFF.